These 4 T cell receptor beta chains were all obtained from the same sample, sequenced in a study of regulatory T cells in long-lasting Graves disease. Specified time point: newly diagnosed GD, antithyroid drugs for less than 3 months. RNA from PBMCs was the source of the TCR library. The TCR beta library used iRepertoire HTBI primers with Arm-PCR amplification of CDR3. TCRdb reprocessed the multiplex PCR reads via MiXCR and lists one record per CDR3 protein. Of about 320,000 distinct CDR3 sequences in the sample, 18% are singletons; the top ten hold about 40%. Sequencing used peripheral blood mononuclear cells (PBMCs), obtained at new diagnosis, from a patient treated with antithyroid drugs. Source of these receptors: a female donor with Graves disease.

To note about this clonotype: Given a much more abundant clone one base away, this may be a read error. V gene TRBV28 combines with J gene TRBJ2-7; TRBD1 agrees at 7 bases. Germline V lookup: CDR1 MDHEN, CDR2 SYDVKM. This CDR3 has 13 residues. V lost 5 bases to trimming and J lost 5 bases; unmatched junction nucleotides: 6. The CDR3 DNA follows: TGTGCCAGCAGTCTCCACAGGGGCCACGAGCAGTACTTC. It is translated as CASSLHRGHEQYF.

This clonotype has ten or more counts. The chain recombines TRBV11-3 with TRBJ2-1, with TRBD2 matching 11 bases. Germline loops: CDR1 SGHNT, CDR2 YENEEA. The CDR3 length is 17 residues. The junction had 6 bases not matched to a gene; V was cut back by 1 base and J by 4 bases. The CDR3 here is CASSLVPGLAAYNEQFF. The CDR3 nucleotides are TGTGCCAGCAGCTTAGTCCCGGGACTAGCGGCTTACAATGAGCAGTTCTTC.

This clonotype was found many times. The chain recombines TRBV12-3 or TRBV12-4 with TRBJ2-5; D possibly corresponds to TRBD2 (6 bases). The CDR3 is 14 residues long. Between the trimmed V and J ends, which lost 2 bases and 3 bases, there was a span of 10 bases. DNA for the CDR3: TGTGCCAGCAGTTTACAGGCGGGGAAAGAGACCCAGTACTTC. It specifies CASSLQAGKETQYF.

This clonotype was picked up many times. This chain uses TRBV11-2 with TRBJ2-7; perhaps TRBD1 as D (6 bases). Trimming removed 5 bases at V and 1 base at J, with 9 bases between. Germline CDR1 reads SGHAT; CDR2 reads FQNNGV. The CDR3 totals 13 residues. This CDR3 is CASSVQGSYEQYF. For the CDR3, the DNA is TGTGCCAGCAGCGTACAGGGTTCCTACGAGCAGTACTTC.